This T cell receptor beta chain was found in a study of blood T cell repertoires in COVID-19. Study details: Samples taken during acute and convalescent COVID-19 were collected in the United States, Italy and Spain. T cells, B-cell-depleted T cells, or PBMCs supplied cDNA or gDNA.

In the source study's methods: Scientists estimated how many nucleated cells there were by amplifying reference gene primers. This table comes from immunoSEQ multiplex PCR, and its TCRdb copy is limited to in-frame clones, with some not included. The V and J calls and the clone size are those of that table, but D and trimming were determined from the DNA. The sample holds some 150,000 clones, roughly 90% seen once. CDR3 length equals 12 residues. The V gene lost 6 bases and the J gene lost 7 bases, with 10 bases spanning the gap. Germline V gene data show CDR1 as SNHLY and CDR2 as FYNNEI. This sequence joins TRBV2 and TRBJ1-5; maybe TRBD1 (5 bases). The sample comprised peripheral blood. The TCR sequence derives from a man between 60 and 75 years old with acute or convalescent COVID-19. The CDR3 DNA sequence: TGTGCCAGCAGGTCTGGGGCACAGCCCCAGCATTTT. This codes for CASRSGAQPQHF.